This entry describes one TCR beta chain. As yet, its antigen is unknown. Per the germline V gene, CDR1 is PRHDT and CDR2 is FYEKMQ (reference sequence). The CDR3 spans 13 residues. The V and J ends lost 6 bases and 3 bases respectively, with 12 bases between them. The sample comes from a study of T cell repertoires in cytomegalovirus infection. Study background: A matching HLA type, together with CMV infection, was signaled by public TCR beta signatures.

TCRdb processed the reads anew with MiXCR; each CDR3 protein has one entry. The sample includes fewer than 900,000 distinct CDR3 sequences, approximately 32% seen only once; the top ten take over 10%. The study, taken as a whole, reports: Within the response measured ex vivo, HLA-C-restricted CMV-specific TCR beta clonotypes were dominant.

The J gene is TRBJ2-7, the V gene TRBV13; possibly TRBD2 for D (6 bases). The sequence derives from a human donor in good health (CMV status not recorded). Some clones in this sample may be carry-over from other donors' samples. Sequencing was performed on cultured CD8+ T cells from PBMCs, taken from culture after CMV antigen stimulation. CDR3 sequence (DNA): TGTGCCAGCAGTGTGGCGGGGCACTACGAGCAGTACTTC. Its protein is CASSVAGHYEQYF.